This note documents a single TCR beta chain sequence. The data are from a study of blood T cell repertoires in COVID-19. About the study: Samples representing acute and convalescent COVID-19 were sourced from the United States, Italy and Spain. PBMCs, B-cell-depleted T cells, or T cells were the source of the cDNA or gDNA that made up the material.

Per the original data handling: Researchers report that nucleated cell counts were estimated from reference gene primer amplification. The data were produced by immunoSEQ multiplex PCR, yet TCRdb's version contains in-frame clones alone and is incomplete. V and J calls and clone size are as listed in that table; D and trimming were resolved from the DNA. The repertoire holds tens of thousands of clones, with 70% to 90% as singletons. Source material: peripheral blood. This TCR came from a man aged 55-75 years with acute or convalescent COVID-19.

CDR3 in amino acids: CASSERGRVSEAFF. The CDR3, as DNA: TGTGCCAGCAGTGAAAGGGGGCGCGTGTCTGAAGCTTTCTTT. This chain joins TRBV6-1 and TRBJ1-1; 7 positions agree with TRBD1. The CDR3 runs 14 residues. Germline CDR1 reads MNHNS; CDR2 reads SASEGT. The V segment lost 2 bases and the J segment 6 bases; nucleotides outside the gene matches: 6.